The clone carrying this T cell receptor (beta chain) appeared a single time. Its antigen is unidentified. This sample is drawn from a study of graft-versus-host responses after intestinal transplantation. Study-level information: Transplant recipients had multivisceral, liver-intestinal, or isolated intestinal grafts. All of the recipients had induction that used anti-thymocyte globulin, then tacrolimus and steroids for about 3 years. Study-wide results and caveats: Individuals who had graft-donor T cell macrochimerism had allografts that showed high graft-versus-host to host-versus-graft clonal ratios.

The repertoire was sequenced with immunoSEQ multiplex PCR; TCRdb's copy has only in-frame clones and lacks some. This table has under 30,000 clones, over 90% appearing once. J lost 5 bases, V lost 5 bases, and 5 bases had no gene match. Germline CDR1 reads MNHEY; CDR2 reads SMNVEV (reference sequence). The CDR3 is 15 residues long. The receptor was derived from a human patient who received an intestinal transplant, so some T cells may come from the graft donor. V and J are TRBV27 and TRBJ2-1; 11 bases are a match to TRBD2. Sequenced here: PBMCs, sampled almost 40 days after intestinal transplant. CDR3 sequence reads: CASSAGTSGNNEQFF. The CDR3 DNA sequence: TGTGCCAGCAGTGCGGGGACTAGCGGCAACAATGAGCAGTTCTTC.